Shown below are 7 T cell receptor beta chains from a single sample sequenced in a study of T cell responses to AZD1222 COVID-19 vaccine. Some clones are missing from TCRdb's copy, which holds only in-frame ones; the method was immunoSEQ multiplex PCR. The table records over 55,000 clones, around three quarters of them present only once. Material: peripheral blood, obtained 28 days after the second AZD1222 dose. The receptor set was obtained from an adult who received the AZD1222 COVID-19 vaccine.

This clone has just one count. The chain employs TRBV2 and TRBJ2-7; TRBD1 matches at 7 bases. The ends lost 7 bases at V and 1 base at J; junction bases unmatched: 4. Germline loops: CDR1 SNHLY, CDR2 FYNNEI. CDR3 length equals 13 residues. This CDR3 reads CASIRDSSYEQYF. CDR3 nucleotides: TGTGCCAGCATACGGGACAGTTCCTACGAGCAGTACTTC.

This chain's CDR3 is CASLADNTEAFF. For the CDR3, the DNA is TGTGCCAGCTTGGCGGATAACACTGAAGCTTTCTTT. V and J are TRBV3-1 (or the pseudogene TRBV3-2) and TRBJ1-1, with unresolved D. The ends were cut back, 8 bases at V and 2 bases at J, with 9 bases in the middle. Germline CDR1 LGHDT, CDR2 YNNKEL (reference sequence). CDR3 size: 12 residues.

The chain combines TRBV19 with TRBJ1-5, with D unclear. V dropped 7 bases and J dropped 6 bases, with 16 bases sitting between them. This CDR3 comprises 14 residues. Germline V gives CDR1 LNHDA, CDR2 SQIVND (reference sequence). The CDR3 DNA sequence: TGTGCCAGTACCCGGGGTCTGTTGACTCAGCCCCAGCATTTT. Translated, it gives CASTRGLLTQPQHF.

The V gene is TRBV6-5, the J gene TRBJ1-3; TRBD1 is a possible D gene (5 bases). Germline CDR1 and CDR2: MNHEY and SVGAGI. The CDR3 is 14 amino acids. The ends were cut back, 6 bases at V and 4 bases at J, with 13 bases in the middle. DNA for the CDR3: TGTGCCAGCAGCCCCGGGGCGTCCGGAAACACCATATATTTT. It encodes CASSPGASGNTIYF.

This clone was seen a handful of times. The rearrangement links TRBV6-2 or TRBV6-3 to TRBJ2-7, with D perhaps matching TRBD1 (6 bases). Germline V gene sequence: CDR1 MNHEY, CDR2 SVGEGT. The CDR3 loop spans 15 amino acids. Trimming removed 2 bases at V and 0 bases at J, with 11 bases between. The CDR3 DNA is TGTGCCAGCAGTTACCCTGACAGGTCCTCCTACGAGCAGTACTTC. Translating gives CASSYPDRSSYEQYF.

The chain links TRBV12-3 or TRBV12-4 to TRBJ1-2; D gene ambiguous. The CDR3 is 11 amino acids. V gave up 5 bases and J gave up 8 bases, with 9 bases separating them. The CDR3 loop reads CASSRDWGYTF. CDR3 coding DNA: TGTGCCAGCAGTCGGGATTGGGGCTACACCTTC.

DNA of the CDR3: TGTGCCTGGAGTAGGGGGTTTGACGACGAGCAGTACTTC. Protein product: CAWSRGFDDEQYF. This sequence joins TRBV30 and TRBJ2-7; possibly TRBD1 for D (6 bases). The germline V gene encodes CDR1 GTSNPN and CDR2 SVGIG (reference sequence). Trimming left V 2 bases short and J 5 bases short, with 13 bases between. The CDR3 is 13 residues long.